This T cell receptor (beta chain) was recorded in a study of blood T cell repertoires in COVID-19. The wider study: COVID-19 samples from acute and convalescent phases originated in the United States, Italy and Spain. T cells, B-cell-depleted T cells, or PBMCs supplied cDNA or gDNA.

The J segment lost 2 bases and the V segment lost 5 bases, leaving 15 bases of the junction unmatched. The CDR3 length is 18 residues. CDR1 and CDR2 from the germline V gene are LNHDA and SQIVND (reference sequence). Per the study methods: From reference gene primer amplification, estimates of nucleated cell counts were derived. Sequencing was performed with immunoSEQ multiplex PCR; in TCRdb, only in-frame clones are kept and a portion is missing. V, J and clone size are those of that table, while D and trimming were read from the DNA. Of hundreds of thousands of clones in the sample, approximately 90% were seen once.

Sequences were obtained from peripheral blood. J is TRBJ1-1 and V is TRBV19; 9 nucleotides agree with TRBD1. The sequence came from a man aged 35-49 years with acute or convalescent COVID-19. CDR3 sequence (DNA): TGTGCCAGTAGTCACATACAGGGGGCTTACCTATCCAACACTGAAGCTTTCTTT. As protein: CASSHIQGAYLSNTEAFF.